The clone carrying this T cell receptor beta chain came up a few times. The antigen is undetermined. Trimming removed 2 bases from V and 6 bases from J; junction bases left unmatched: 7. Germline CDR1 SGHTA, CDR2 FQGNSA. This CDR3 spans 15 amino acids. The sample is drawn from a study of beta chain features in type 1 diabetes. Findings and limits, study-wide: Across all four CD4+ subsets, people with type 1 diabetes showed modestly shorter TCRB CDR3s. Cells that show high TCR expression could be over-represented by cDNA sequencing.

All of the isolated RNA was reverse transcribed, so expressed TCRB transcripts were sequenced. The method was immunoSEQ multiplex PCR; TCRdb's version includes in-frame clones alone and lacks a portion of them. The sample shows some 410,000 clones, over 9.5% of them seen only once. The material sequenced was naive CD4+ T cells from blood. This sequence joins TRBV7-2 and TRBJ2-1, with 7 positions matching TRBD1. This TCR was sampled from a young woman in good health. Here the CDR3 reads CASSLSLGQANEQFF. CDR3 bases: TGTGCCAGCAGCTTATCCCTTGGACAGGCCAATGAGCAGTTCTTC.